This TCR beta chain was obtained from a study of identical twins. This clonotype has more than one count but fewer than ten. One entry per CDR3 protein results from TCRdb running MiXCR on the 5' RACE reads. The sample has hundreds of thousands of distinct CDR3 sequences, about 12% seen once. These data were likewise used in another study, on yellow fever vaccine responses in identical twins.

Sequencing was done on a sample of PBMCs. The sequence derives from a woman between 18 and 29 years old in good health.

CDR3 loop: CASSYSQRYETQYF. The CDR3 coding sequence is TGTGCCAGCAGTTACTCGCAGCGCTACGAGACCCAGTACTTC. V is TRBV6-5 and J is TRBJ2-5; no reliable D call. The germline V gene has CDR1 MNHEY and CDR2 SVGAGI. With 0 bases removed from V and 5 bases from J, the gap between germline ends came to 10 bases. The CDR3 is 14 amino acids.